This note documents a single T cell receptor (beta chain) sequence. Germline V CDR1 and CDR2: SGHTA, FQGTGA. J gave up 8 bases and V 1 base, and 8 bases lay outside the gene matches. There are 15 residues in the CDR3. This sample is drawn from a study of long-term antiretroviral therapy in people with HIV. Samples were assayed with immunoSEQ v3.0 at survey level. TCRdb's table, derived via immunoSEQ multiplex PCR, lists solely in-frame clones and lacks some. Among tens of thousands of clones listed, around 86% were seen once. The sample was unsorted PBMCs, taken 1 year after starting antiretroviral therapy. This chain joins TRBV7-3 and TRBJ2-1; 7 nucleotides match TRBD2. The receptor's source is a young man with HIV. The CDR3 loop reads CASSLIAGLPHEQFF. The CDR3 DNA is TGTGCCAGCAGCTTAATAGCGGGTCTTCCCCATGAGCAGTTCTTC.